The 27 T cell receptor beta chains given below trace back to one sample, sequenced in a study of blood T cell repertoires in COVID-19. Only in-frame clones appear in the TCRdb table, and some are missing; sequencing was by immunoSEQ multiplex PCR. The sample lists around 26,000 clones; more than 70% were seen once. The sample was peripheral blood. These receptors all come from a human donor in a cohort sampled during active COVID-19.

This clone was counted a single time. This chain connects TRBV11-2 to TRBJ1-1, with 9 bases that match TRBD1. Trimming at V came to 5 bases and at J to 4 bases, leaving 5 bases not matched to a gene. CDR3 length: 14 residues. Germline-derived CDR1 and CDR2 are SGHAT and FQNNGV. CDR3 DNA: TGTGCCAGCAGCCAACAGGGGGCGAGCACTGAAGCTTTCTTT. Translation: CASSQQGASTEAFF.

The CDR3 DNA follows: TGTGCCAGCAGCCCTACACTTGGTGGGGCCACTGAAGCTTTCTTT. It encodes CASSPTLGGATEAFF. The chain carries TRBV3-1 (or the pseudogene TRBV3-2) and TRBJ1-1; D is possibly TRBD1 (5 bases). Trimming left V 4 bases short and J 4 bases short, with 16 bases between. This CDR3 has 15 amino acids. Per germline, CDR1 LGHDT and CDR2 YNNKEL (reference sequence).

This sequence joins TRBV18 and TRBJ2-1; a possible D gene is TRBD1 (5 bases). This CDR3 contains 16 residues. CDR1 is KGHSH, CDR2 LQKENI, per germline. Trimming took off 0 bases at V and 4 bases at J, with 13 bases between the two ends. The CDR3 is CASSPPMAGNYNEQFF. The CDR3, as DNA: TGTGCCAGCTCACCACCGATGGCAGGGAATTACAATGAGCAGTTCTTC.

This clone was observed once. The chain links TRBV2 to TRBJ1-2, with D unresolved. Trimming left V 4 bases short and J 3 bases short, with 9 bases between. Germline-derived CDR1 and CDR2 are SNHLY and FYNNEI. The CDR3 extends over 13 amino acids. The CDR3 loop reads CASSVSVDYGYTF. In DNA, the CDR3 is TGTGCCAGCAGTGTTAGTGTCGACTATGGCTACACCTTC.

The chain joins TRBV6-6 to TRBJ2-3, with TRBD2 identical over 7 bases. V lost 5 bases, J lost 0 bases, and 8 bases stayed unmatched. There are 16 residues in the CDR3. Germline lookup yields CDR1 MNHNY and CDR2 SVGAGI (reference sequence). The CDR3 DNA reads as TGTGCCAGCAGTAGCGGGACCGAAACTAGCACAGATACGCAGTATTTT. Translated, it gives CASSSGTETSTDTQYF.

The CDR3 DNA is TGTGCCAGCAGCGCACGAGGCCGCTCTGGGGCCAACGTCCTGACTTTC. This sequence encodes CASSARGRSGANVLTF. This sequence joins TRBV5-6 and TRBJ2-6; D ambiguous. V lost 4 bases, J lost 0 bases, and 11 bases lay in between. This CDR3 spans 16 amino acids. CDR1 SGHDT and CDR2 YYEEEE come from the germline V gene.

Only a few counts were recorded for this clone. This chain links TRBV28 with TRBJ1-5; D is possibly TRBD1 (5 bases). The V end lost 2 bases, the J end lost 1 base, and 12 bases lay between the germline ends. The CDR3 is 16 residues long. CDR1 MDHEN and CDR2 SYDVKM come from the germline V gene. As DNA, the CDR3 is TGTGCCAGCAGTTTAGGGGCCGTGGGGAGCAATCAGCCCCAGCATTTT. As protein: CASSLGAVGSNQPQHF.

The chain employs TRBV2 and TRBJ2-1; D not resolved. Germline CDR1 and CDR2: SNHLY and FYNNEI. V was trimmed by 7 bases and J by 0 bases, leaving 13 bases between them. The CDR3 covers 15 residues. CDR3 residues: CASTKRASSYNEQFF. The CDR3 DNA follows: TGTGCCAGCACCAAACGTGCGTCCTCCTACAATGAGCAGTTCTTC.

The chain employs TRBV10-3 and TRBJ1-1, with D tentatively TRBD1 (6 bases). Germline loops: CDR1 ENHRY, CDR2 SYGVKD. This CDR3 has 14 amino acids. The V gene lost 2 bases and the J gene lost 1 base, with 8 bases spanning the gap. The CDR3 protein is CAISERTENTEAFF. In DNA form, the CDR3 reads TGTGCCATCAGTGAGAGGACAGAGAACACTGAAGCTTTCTTT.

This clone was seen only once. The V call is TRBV28, the J call TRBJ2-1; the D gene is possibly TRBD2 (6 bases). The V end was cut by 7 bases, the J end by 4 bases, with 26 bases between. From germline, CDR1 is MDHEN and CDR2 SYDVKM. This CDR3 is built from 18 residues. CDR3 region: CASIPALWEVGKYNEQFF. DNA of the CDR3: TGTGCCAGCATCCCCGCGCTCTGGGAGGTTGGAAAATACAATGAGCAGTTCTTC. Based on the CDR3 plus reference TRBV28 and TRBJ2-1, the full variable domain is DVKVTQSSRYLVKRTGEKVFLECVQDMDHENMFWYRQDPGLGLRLIYFSYDVKMKEKGDIPEGYSVSREKKERFSLILESASTNQTSMYLCASIPALWEVGKYNEQFFGPGTRLTVL.

This clone is medium-sized (0.01 to 0.1%) by share. V is TRBV28 and J is TRBJ2-5, with 9 bases identical to TRBD2. The junction had 16 bases not matched to a gene; V was cut back by 4 bases and J by 4 bases. From germline, CDR1 is MDHEN and CDR2 SYDVKM. The CDR3 covers 18 residues. The CDR3 protein is CASSYRAAGGFHRETQYF. In nucleotides, the CDR3 is TGTGCCAGCAGTTACAGAGCGGCGGGGGGGTTCCACCGAGAGACCCAGTACTTC.

This clone was detected only once. The CDR3 coding sequence is TGCGCCAGCAGCTTGTTCGGCGGGAGCAGCACAGATACGCAGTATTTT. Its translation is CASSLFGGSSTDTQYF. This chain uses TRBV5-1 with TRBJ2-3; 7 nucleotides line up with TRBD2. CDR1 and CDR2 (germline): SGHRS, YFSETQ. The CDR3 length is 16 residues. The ends lost 1 base at V and 0 bases at J; junction bases unmatched: 5. Full variable domain (outside the CDR3, taken from reference TRBV5-1 and TRBJ2-3): KAGVTQTPRYLIKTRGQQVTLSCSPISGHRSVSWYQQTPGQGLQFLFEYFSETQRNKGNFPGRFSGRQFSNSRSEMNVSTLELGDSALYLCASSLFGGSSTDTQYFGPGTRLTVL.

In its sample, this clone was seen a few times. CDR3 loop: CASSPTGGEGYGYTF. As DNA, the CDR3 is TGTGCCAGCAGCCCAACCGGAGGGGAGGGCTATGGCTACACCTTC. The rearrangement links TRBV7-9 to TRBJ1-2; D is possibly TRBD1 (5 bases). Looked up from germline, CDR1 is SEHNR and CDR2 is FQNEAQ (reference sequence). The ends were cut back, 5 bases at V and 4 bases at J, with 17 bases in the middle. The CDR3 length is 15 residues.

V is TRBV11-3 and J is TRBJ2-1, with 11 bases that match TRBD2. V gave up 5 bases and J gave up 7 bases; unmatched junction bases: 7. There are 15 residues in the CDR3. Germline CDR1 is SGHNT and CDR2 is YENEEA. CDR3 residues: CASSPLAGELNEQFF. CDR3 sequence (DNA): TGTGCCAGCAGCCCACTAGCGGGAGAACTAAATGAGCAGTTCTTC. Full variable domain (remainder filled in from reference TRBV11-3 and TRBJ2-1): EAGVVQSPRYKIIEKKQPVAFWCNPISGHNTLYWYLQNLGQGPELLIRYENEEAVDDSQLPKDRFSAERLKGVDSTLKIQPAELGDSAVYLCASSPLAGELNEQFFGPGTRLTVL.

V is TRBV5-5 and J is TRBJ2-1; D may be TRBD2 (5 bases). The CDR3 is made up of 16 amino acids. Germline-derived CDR1 and CDR2 are SGHKS and YYEKEE (reference sequence). Trimming stripped 0 bases from V and 8 bases from J, with 18 bases between. CDR3: CASSLVPGAVGDEQFF. CDR3 DNA sequence: TGTGCCAGCAGCTTGGTACCGGGTGCGGTCGGGGATGAGCAGTTCTTC.

This chain joins TRBV12-3 or TRBV12-4 and TRBJ1-2, with D perhaps matching TRBD1 (5 bases). V gave up 6 bases and J gave up 7 bases, with 15 bases separating them. The CDR3 is 13 residues long. The chain's CDR3 is CASSSTGPPGYTF. CDR3 in DNA: TGTGCCAGCAGCTCCACAGGTCCGCCTGGCTACACCTTC.

This chain joins TRBV28 and TRBJ1-4; D possibly corresponds to TRBD1 (5 bases). CDR1 and CDR2 (germline): MDHEN, SYDVKM. This CDR3 contains 13 residues. Trimming left V 3 bases short and J 8 bases short, with 10 bases between. The CDR3 DNA is TGTGCCAGCAGTTTTGGGCACAGGGAAAAACTGTTTTTT. This translates into CASSFGHREKLFF.

V is TRBV19 and J is TRBJ2-5; no firm D call. This CDR3 spans 12 amino acids. Trimming removed 5 bases at V and 0 bases at J, with 4 bases between. Germline-derived CDR1 and CDR2 are LNHDA and SQIVND (reference sequence). In DNA form, the CDR3 reads TGTGCCAGTAGTTCGTACCAAGAGACCCAGTACTTC. It translates to CASSSYQETQYF.

V gene TRBV9 combines with J gene TRBJ1-2; D gene unclear. Germline V gene sequence: CDR1 SGDLS, CDR2 YYNGEE. The V and J ends lost 7 bases and 8 bases respectively, with 18 bases between them. The length of the CDR3 is 13 residues. CDR3 sequence: CASLGNTNLGYTF. The CDR3 DNA reads as TGTGCCAGCTTGGGCAACACCAACCTAGGCTACACCTTC.

V and J are TRBV6-2 or TRBV6-3 and TRBJ1-4; D remains ambiguous. Germline V lookup: CDR1 MNHEY, CDR2 SVGEGT. CDR3 length equals 13 residues. Between the trimmed V and J ends, which lost 0 bases and 8 bases, there was a span of 7 bases. The CDR3 coding sequence is TGTGCCAGCAGTTACTCGGTGGGCGAAAAACTGTTTTTT. Translation: CASSYSVGEKLFF.

V gene TRBV30 combines with J gene TRBJ1-1, with D perhaps TRBD1 (6 bases). The ends were cut back, 0 bases at V and 3 bases at J, with 11 bases in the middle. Germline V gene data show CDR1 as GTSNPN and CDR2 as SVGIG (reference sequence). The CDR3 is made up of 14 amino acids. CDR3 DNA sequence: TGTGCCTGGAGTGTACAGGGCGCGTACACTGAAGCTTTCTTT. Its protein is CAWSVQGAYTEAFF. The full variable domain, rest sourced from reference TRBV30 and TRBJ1-1, is SQTIHQWPATLVQPVGSPLSLECTVEGTSNPNLYWYRQAAGRGLQLLFYSVGIGQISSEVPQNLSASRPQDRQFILSSKKLLLSDSGFYLCAWSVQGAYTEAFFGQGTRLTVV.

The V gene is TRBV5-6, the J gene TRBJ1-2; 7 bases are shared with TRBD1. This CDR3 comprises 14 residues. Germline values: CDR1 SGHDT, CDR2 YYEEEE. The V segment lost 0 bases and the J segment 4 bases; nucleotides outside the gene matches: 3. The CDR3 reads CASSLGGQSYGYTF. Written as DNA, the CDR3 is TGTGCCAGCAGCTTGGGGGGACAGAGCTATGGCTACACCTTC.

The chain uses TRBV5-1 and TRBJ2-7; D may be TRBD2 (5 bases). Trimming left V 1 base short and J 0 bases short, with 8 bases between. The CDR3 spans 14 residues. In germline, CDR1 is SGHRS, CDR2 YFSETQ. CDR3 loop: CASSLPGSSYEQYF. The CDR3 coding sequence is TGCGCCAGCAGCTTGCCGGGGAGCTCCTACGAGCAGTACTTC.

V and J are TRBV9 and TRBJ2-1; 7 nucleotides line up with TRBD2. The CDR3 totals 14 residues. The ends lost 3 bases at V and 2 bases at J; junction bases unmatched: 2. Germline assignment: CDR1 SGDLS and CDR2 YYNGEE. This chain's CDR3 is CASSAGLAYNEQFF. In nucleotides, the CDR3 is TGTGCCAGCAGCGCTGGACTAGCCTACAATGAGCAGTTCTTC. Full variable domain (missing parts from reference TRBV9 and TRBJ2-1): DSGVTQTPKHLITATGQRVTLRCSPRSGDLSVYWYQQSLDQGLQFLIQYYNGEERAKGNILERFSAQQFPDLHSELNLSSLELGDSALYFCASSAGLAYNEQFFGPGTRLTVL.

This clone was observed a handful of times. The V and J genes are TRBV29-1 and TRBJ2-7, with D perhaps matching TRBD1 (5 bases). This CDR3 contains 11 residues. CDR1 SQVTM and CDR2 ANQGSEA come from the germline V gene. With 4 bases removed from V and 2 bases from J, the gap between germline ends came to 6 bases. CDR3 nucleotide sequence: TGCAGCGTTGGACAGACCTACGAGCAGTACTTC. This gives the protein CSVGQTYEQYF.

The chain employs TRBV19 and TRBJ2-7; tentative D call: TRBD1 (7 bases). Trimming took 6 bases from V and 6 from J, leaving 12 bases between them. Germline V lookup: CDR1 LNHDA, CDR2 SQIVND (reference sequence). This CDR3 comprises 12 residues. The CDR3 spells CASSQGGSEQYF. The CDR3 region has the DNA TGTGCCAGTAGCCAGGGGGGCAGCGAGCAGTACTTC. Filled out from reference TRBV19 and TRBJ2-7, the complete variable domain reads DGGITQSPKYLFRKEGQNVTLSCEQNLNHDAMYWYRQDPGQGLRLIYYSQIVNDFQKGDIAEGYSVSREKKESFPLTVTSAQKNPTAFYLCASSQGGSEQYFGPGTRLTVT.

The chain couples TRBV7-2 to TRBJ1-2; D gene unclear. CDR1 and CDR2 from the germline V gene are SGHTA and FQGNSA. V gave up 1 base and J gave up 4 bases, with 19 bases separating them. This CDR3 has 17 amino acids. The CDR3 loop reads CASSLGGEGSSLYGYTF. The CDR3 nucleotides read TGTGCCAGCAGCTTAGGGGGAGAGGGTTCGTCCCTCTATGGCTACACCTTC.